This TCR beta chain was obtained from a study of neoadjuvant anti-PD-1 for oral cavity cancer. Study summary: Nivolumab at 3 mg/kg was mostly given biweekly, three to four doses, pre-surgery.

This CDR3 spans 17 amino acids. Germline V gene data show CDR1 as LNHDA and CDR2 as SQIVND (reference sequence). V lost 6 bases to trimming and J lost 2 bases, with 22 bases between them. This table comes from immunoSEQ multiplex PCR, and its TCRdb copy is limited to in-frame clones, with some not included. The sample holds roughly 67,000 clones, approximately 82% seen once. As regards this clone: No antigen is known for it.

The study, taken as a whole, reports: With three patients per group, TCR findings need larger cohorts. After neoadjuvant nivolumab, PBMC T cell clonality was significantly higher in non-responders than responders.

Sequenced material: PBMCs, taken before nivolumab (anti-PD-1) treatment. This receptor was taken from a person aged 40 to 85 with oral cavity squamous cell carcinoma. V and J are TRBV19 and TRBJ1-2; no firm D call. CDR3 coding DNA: TGTGCCAGTAGCATGCCCCACCTCTATTCATTGAACTATGGCTACACCTTC. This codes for CASSMPHLYSLNYGYTF.